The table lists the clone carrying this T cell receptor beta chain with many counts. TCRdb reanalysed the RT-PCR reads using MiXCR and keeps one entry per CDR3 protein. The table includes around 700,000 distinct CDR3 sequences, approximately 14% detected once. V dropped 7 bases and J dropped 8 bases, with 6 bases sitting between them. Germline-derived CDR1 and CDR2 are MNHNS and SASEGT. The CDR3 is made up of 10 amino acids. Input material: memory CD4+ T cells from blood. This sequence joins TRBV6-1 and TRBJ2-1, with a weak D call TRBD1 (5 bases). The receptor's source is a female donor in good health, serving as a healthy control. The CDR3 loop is CASKGYEQFF. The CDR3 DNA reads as TGTGCCAGCAAGGGGTATGAGCAGTTCTTC.